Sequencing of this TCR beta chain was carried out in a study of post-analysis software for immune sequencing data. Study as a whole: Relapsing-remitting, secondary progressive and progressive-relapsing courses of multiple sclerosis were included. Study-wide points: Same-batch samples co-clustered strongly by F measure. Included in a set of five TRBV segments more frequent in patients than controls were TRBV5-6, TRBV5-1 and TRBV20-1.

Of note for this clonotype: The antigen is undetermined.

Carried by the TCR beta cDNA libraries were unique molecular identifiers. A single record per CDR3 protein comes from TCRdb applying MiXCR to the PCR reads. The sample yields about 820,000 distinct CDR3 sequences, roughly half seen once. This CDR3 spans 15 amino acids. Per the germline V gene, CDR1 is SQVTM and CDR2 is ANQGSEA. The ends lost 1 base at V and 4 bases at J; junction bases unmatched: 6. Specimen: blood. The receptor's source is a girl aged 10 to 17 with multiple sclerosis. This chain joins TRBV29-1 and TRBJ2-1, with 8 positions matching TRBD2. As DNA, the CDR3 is TGCAGCGTTGAAGGGTATAGCGGGGCTTACAATGAGCAGTTCTTC. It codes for CSVEGYSGAYNEQFF.